This T cell receptor (beta chain) emerged from a study of cytomegalovirus exposure and HLA in healthy donors. Regarding the study as a whole: Earlier analysis found most TCR beta V segments productive about 90% or about 30% of the time.

13 Jbeta primers and 60 Vbeta primers were used for the PCR. Profiling relied on immunoSEQ multiplex PCR, and the TCRdb table lists in-frame clones only, not all of them. Here the sample spans about 130,000 clones, over 70% being singletons. This clone was detected only a few times. The antigen remains undetermined. Other DNA sequences in the same sample also yield this CDR3. This clonotype was obtained from a woman aged 60-75 years in good health and CMV-seropositive. Input material: PBMCs.

The CDR3 DNA sequence: TGTGCCAGTAGTATCGGGACAGGTAATCAGCCCCAGCATTTT. Translation: CASSIGTGNQPQHF. The chain recombines TRBV19 with TRBJ1-5; 8 bases agree with TRBD1. The germline V gene encodes CDR1 LNHDA and CDR2 SQIVND (reference sequence). V shed 3 bases and J 4 bases; nucleotides not matched to a gene: 2. This CDR3 has 14 amino acids.